This entry is about one T cell receptor beta chain. The entry originates in a study of TIL therapy for anti-PD-1-resistant metastatic lung cancer. Time point given: pre-treatment sample, taken before nivolumab and TIL therapy. Sequencing used immunoSEQ v3. Produced via immunoSEQ multiplex PCR; TCRdb's table is partial and in-frame only. This table holds 25,000 to 40,000 clones, about 80% found once. Germline V gives CDR1 SGHAT, CDR2 FQNNGV. The CDR3 covers 16 residues. V lost 5 bases, J lost 3 bases, and 9 bases stayed unmatched. The chain carries TRBV11-2 and TRBJ2-1, with 8 bases fitting TRBD2. This sequence originates from a woman aged 25-85 years with non-small cell lung cancer. The sample consisted of blood, taken at baseline. The CDR3 reads CASSPVGGLDYNEQFF. CDR3 DNA sequence: TGTGCCAGCAGCCCAGTGGGGGGACTAGACTACAATGAGCAGTTCTTC.